Below are 29 T cell receptor beta chains sequenced from a single sample in a study of blood T cell repertoires in COVID-19. Clones were sequenced by immunoSEQ multiplex PCR, and TCRdb holds only the in-frame ones, with some missing. The profile shows just under 150,000 clones, over 70% of them singletons. What was sequenced was peripheral blood. These receptors all stem from a man aged 45-65 years who had recovered from COVID-19.

The V call is TRBV2, the J call TRBJ2-2; TRBD1 is a possible D gene (6 bases). Germline V gives CDR1 SNHLY, CDR2 FYNNEI. The CDR3 totals 15 residues. V was cut by 6 bases and J by 4 bases, with 15 bases left in between. The CDR3 nucleotides are TGTGCCAGCAGATTCACAGGGTACCCCACCGGGGAGCTGTTTTTT. It codes for CASRFTGYPTGELFF.

The table lists this clone with a few counts. The chain employs TRBV5-1 and TRBJ2-1; perhaps TRBD2 as D (5 bases). CDR1 and CDR2 from the germline V gene are SGHRS and YFSETQ. The length of the CDR3 is 14 residues. Trimming removed 3 bases at V and 5 bases at J, with 12 bases between. The chain's CDR3 is CASSSGGPNNEQFF. The CDR3 nucleotides are TGCGCCAGCAGCTCAGGCGGGCCTAACAATGAGCAGTTCTTC. Full variable domain (remainder filled in from reference TRBV5-1 and TRBJ2-1): KAGVTQTPRYLIKTRGQQVTLSCSPISGHRSVSWYQQTPGQGLQFLFEYFSETQRNKGNFPGRFSGRQFSNSRSEMNVSTLELGDSALYLCASSSGGPNNEQFFGPGTRLTVL.

V is TRBV4-3 and J is TRBJ2-3; the D gene is possibly TRBD2 (6 bases). CDR3 size: 17 residues. V lost 0 bases and J lost 0, with 13 bases in between. Germline V gives CDR1 LGHNA, CDR2 YSLEER. DNA for the CDR3: TGCGCCAGCAGCCAAGAGGGGACTTCATCTAGCACAGATACGCAGTATTTT. Its protein product is CASSQEGTSSSTDTQYF.

The rearrangement links TRBV5-6 to TRBJ2-3; TRBD2 matches 8 bases. The CDR3 contains 17 residues. V lost 1 base, J lost 1 base, and 8 bases stayed unmatched. The germline V gene has CDR1 SGHDT and CDR2 YYEEEE. The CDR3 protein is CASSLFLGGAGTDTQYF. As DNA, the CDR3 is TGTGCCAGCAGCTTGTTCCTCGGGGGGGCCGGCACAGATACGCAGTATTTT.

This clone was found a few times. The chain couples TRBV4-1 to TRBJ2-4; no reliable D call. The CDR3 has 12 residues. Trimming pared 4 bases from V and 8 bases from J, leaving 9 bases between. CDR1 and CDR2 (germline): MGHRA, YSYEKL. The chain's CDR3 is CASSRMSDIQYF. Written as DNA, the CDR3 is TGCGCCAGCAGCCGCATGTCGGACATTCAGTACTTC.

This clone was detected only a few times. V usage is TRBV4-2 and J usage is TRBJ2-2; D possibly corresponds to TRBD1 (5 bases). The CDR3 covers 15 residues. Trimming took off 3 bases at V and 6 bases at J, with 14 bases between the two ends. The V gene's germline CDR1 is LGHNA and CDR2 YNFKEQ. The DNA for the CDR3 is TGTGCCAGCAGCCAGGGCAGGGAATTGTCCGGGGAGCTGTTTTTT. This sequence encodes CASSQGRELSGELFF.

The gene calls are TRBV5-1 and TRBJ1-2, with 12 nucleotides matching TRBD1. The CDR3 is 14 residues long. Per germline, CDR1 SGHRS and CDR2 YFSETQ. J lost 7 bases, V lost 5 bases, and 6 bases had no gene match. The CDR3 here is CASSSGQGAFGYTF. CDR3 nucleotides: TGCGCCAGCAGTTCGGGACAGGGGGCGTTTGGCTACACCTTC.

This rearrangement joins TRBV13 to TRBJ2-7; D might be TRBD1 (5 bases). This CDR3 is 12 amino acids long. V lost 7 bases and J lost 6, with 13 bases in between. CDR1 is PRHDT and CDR2 is FYEKMQ in the germline V gene (reference sequence). The CDR3 coding sequence is TGTGCCAGCAACAAGGGGATGAGCGAGCAGTACTTC. It specifies CASNKGMSEQYF.

This clone was observed a handful of times. The rearrangement links TRBV7-9 to TRBJ1-5; no definite D call. Germline CDR1 is SEHNR and CDR2 is FQNEAQ (reference sequence). Trimming took 6 bases from V and 4 from J, leaving 7 bases between them. CDR3 length: 12 amino acids. Here the CDR3 DNA reads TGTGCCAGCAGGAACGGGAATCAGCCCCAGCATTTT. Protein sequence: CASRNGNQPQHF.

This clone was seen a few times. The rearrangement uses TRBV5-1 and TRBJ2-3; TRBD2 aligns across 16 bases. Trimming removed 3 bases from V and 0 bases from J; junction bases left unmatched: 7. This CDR3 has 19 amino acids. Germline CDR1 is SGHRS and CDR2 is YFSETQ. DNA for the CDR3: TGCGCCAGCAGCTCCGGGACTAGCGGGGGGGCCTCTAGCACAGATACGCAGTATTTT. This sequence encodes CASSSGTSGGASSTDTQYF.

V and J are TRBV7-2 and TRBJ2-5; no reliable D call. Germline V gene lookup returns CDR1 SGHTA and CDR2 FQGNSA. The CDR3 extends over 14 amino acids. The V end was cut by 2 bases, the J end by 4 bases, with 11 bases between. The CDR3 bases are TGTGCCAGCAGCTTATCTCGGTTTCGAGAGACCCAGTACTTC. Translating it yields CASSLSRFRETQYF.

The genes are TRBV2 and TRBJ2-7; D is possibly TRBD1 (6 bases). Trimming took off 5 bases at V and 7 bases at J, with 15 bases between the two ends. CDR3 length: 13 amino acids. Germline values: CDR1 SNHLY, CDR2 FYNNEI. DNA of the CDR3: TGTGCCAGCAGTTCGATACAGGGTAAAGAGCAGTACTTC. This gives the protein CASSSIQGKEQYF.

The chain has TRBV7-9 and TRBJ1-2, with 7 bases fitting TRBD1. The V gene's germline CDR1 is SEHNR and CDR2 FQNEAQ (reference sequence). V lost 5 bases, J lost 7 bases, and 7 bases stayed unmatched. The CDR3 loop spans 13 amino acids. The CDR3 nucleotides are TGTGCCAGCAGCCTAAGAGACAGGGTTGGCTACACCTTC. It specifies CASSLRDRVGYTF. The whole variable domain, filled in from reference TRBV7-9 and TRBJ1-2, reads DTGVSQNPRHKITKRGQNVTFRCDPISEHNRLYWYRQTLGQGPEFLTYFQNEAQLEKSRLLSDRFSAERPKGSFSTLEIQRTEQGDSAMYLCASSLRDRVGYTFGSGTRLTVV.

The chain combines TRBV21-1 with TRBJ1-1. TRBV21-1 is a documented pseudogene. This CDR3 comprises 16 residues. CDR3: CASSKIPTRRGTEAFF. CDR3 sequence (DNA): TGTGCCAGCAGCAAAATCCCTACCCGTCGGGGGACTGAAGCTTTCTTT.

This sequence joins TRBV19 and TRBJ1-1; TRBD1 might be the D (6 bases). The germline gives CDR1 LNHDA, CDR2 SQIVND (reference sequence). Trimming shortened V by 3 bases and J by 4 bases, and 15 bases separated the two germline ends. The CDR3 covers 15 residues. CDR3 amino acids: CASSMRQARATEAFF. As DNA, the CDR3 is TGTGCCAGTAGTATGAGACAGGCGCGAGCCACTGAAGCTTTCTTT.

CDR3 sequence (DNA): TGCGCCAGCAGCCCCGTAGAAGGGGGCCAGCCCCAGCATTTT. This gives the protein CASSPVEGGQPQHF. The V gene is TRBV5-1, the J gene TRBJ1-5; 7 nucleotides match TRBD1. The germline V gene encodes CDR1 SGHRS and CDR2 YFSETQ. The V and J ends lost 4 bases and 7 bases, in that order; junction bases with no gene match: 8. This CDR3 spans 14 amino acids.

The rearrangement links TRBV9 to TRBJ2-3; 10 bases line up with TRBD1. Germline V gives CDR1 SGDLS, CDR2 YYNGEE. This CDR3 region has 15 residues. V lost 2 bases and J lost 1; bases outside the gene matches: 1. The CDR3 bases are TGTGCCAGCAGCGTCGGGACAGGGGGCACAGATACGCAGTATTTT. This sequence encodes CASSVGTGGTDTQYF.

This clone showed up just once. The chain uses TRBV5-8 and TRBJ2-5; 8 bases match TRBD1. The V gene end was trimmed by 2 bases and the J gene end by 5 bases; junction bases not matched to a gene: 8. This CDR3 is 15 amino acids long. Germline loops: CDR1 SGHTS, CDR2 YDEGEE. The CDR3 coding sequence is TGTGCCAGCAGCTTCGGACAGGGATTATGGGAGACCCAGTACTTC. This gives the protein CASSFGQGLWETQYF.

The chain joins TRBV5-6 to TRBJ1-5; 10 bases are shared with TRBD1. The length of the CDR3 is 17 residues. Germline values: CDR1 SGHDT, CDR2 YYEEEE. The V and J ends lost 4 bases and 6 bases, in that order; junction bases with no gene match: 13. CDR3 DNA sequence: TGTGCCAGCAGCCGGAGACCGGGGACAGGGGTATTTCAGCCCCAGCATTTT. Residues: CASSRRPGTGVFQPQHF.

This chain connects TRBV3-1 (or the pseudogene TRBV3-2) to TRBJ2-4; D is unresolved. CDR1 is LGHDT, CDR2 YNNKEL, per germline (reference sequence). The CDR3 totals 12 residues. The germline V and J ends were trimmed by 4 bases and 5 bases, with 6 bases remaining between them. CDR3 coding DNA: TGTGCCAGCAGCCCCCGTCAAAACATTCAGTACTTC. Encoded protein: CASSPRQNIQYF.

This sequence joins TRBV7-2 and TRBJ2-3; a weak D match, TRBD1 (6 bases). The CDR3 is made up of 15 amino acids. Trimming shortened V by 0 bases and J by 0 bases, and 7 bases separated the two germline ends. The germline gives CDR1 SGHTA, CDR2 FQGNSA. CDR3 in amino acids: CASSLAGASTDTQYF. Here the CDR3 DNA reads TGTGCCAGCAGCTTAGCGGGGGCTAGCACAGATACGCAGTATTTT.

The chain recombines TRBV7-2 with TRBJ2-5; 8 bases are a match to TRBD2. The V gene end was trimmed by 2 bases and the J gene end by 2 bases; junction bases not matched to a gene: 4. Germline loops: CDR1 SGHTA, CDR2 FQGNSA. This CDR3 is 15 amino acids long. CDR3 DNA sequence: TGTGCCAGCAGCTTAAGTGCGGGGGGTCAAGAGACCCAGTACTTC. It encodes CASSLSAGGQETQYF.

Concerning this clone itself: This sample also contains other DNA sequences that code for the same CDR3. The V call is TRBV7-6, the J call TRBJ2-7, with D maybe TRBD2 (6 bases). Germline values: CDR1 SGHVS, CDR2 FNYEAQ. The CDR3 length is 13 residues. V lost 0 bases, J lost 6 bases, and 9 bases lay in between. CDR3 sequence: CASSLARGREQYF. The CDR3 DNA sequence: TGTGCCAGCAGCTTAGCGCGGGGCCGCGAGCAGTACTTC.

This sequence joins TRBV5-5 and TRBJ2-4, with D unclear. Trimming removed 4 bases from V and 8 bases from J, with 13 bases in between. The CDR3 extends over 13 amino acids. Germline CDR1 is SGHKS and CDR2 is YYEKEE (reference sequence). CDR3 nucleotide sequence: TGTGCCAGCAGCCCCCAGCCTAGAGACATTCAGTACTTC. This gives the protein CASSPQPRDIQYF.

The chain joins TRBV11-2 to TRBJ1-4; D is perhaps TRBD1 (6 bases). Trimming removed 0 bases from V and 5 bases from J, with 10 bases in between. This CDR3 has 15 amino acids. CDR1 SGHAT and CDR2 FQNNGV come from the germline V gene. CDR3 loop: CASSLDGRGNEKLFF. The CDR3 DNA reads TGTGCCAGCAGCTTAGATGGGAGGGGGAATGAAAAACTGTTTTTT. Combining the CDR3 with reference TRBV11-2 and TRBJ1-4 gives the whole variable domain EAGVAQSPRYKIIEKRQSVAFWCNPISGHATLYWYQQILGQGPKLLIQFQNNGVVDDSQLPKDRFSAERLKGVDSTLKIQPAKLEDSAVYLCASSLDGRGNEKLFFGSGTQLSVL.

CDR3 sequence (DNA): TGTGCCAGCAGTCGGGACAGGATGCACACCATATATTTT. Translated: CASSRDRMHTIYF. The V gene is TRBV12-3 or TRBV12-4, the J gene TRBJ1-3; 8 nucleotides align to TRBD1. The CDR3 extends over 13 amino acids. Germline trimming cut 5 bases from V and 8 bases from J; bases unmatched to any gene: 5.

The chain carries TRBV7-2 and TRBJ2-5; TRBD1 aligns across 7 bases. The J segment lost 2 bases and the V segment lost 3 bases, leaving 6 bases of the junction unmatched. Germline-derived CDR1 and CDR2 are SGHTA and FQGNSA. The CDR3 sequence is 15 residues long. CDR3 DNA sequence: TGTGCCAGCAGCTTCCGGGACAGCGATCAAGAGACCCAGTACTTC. Translating it yields CASSFRDSDQETQYF.

J is TRBJ2-3 and V is TRBV30; the match to TRBD1 covers 9 bases. Germline V gene sequence: CDR1 GTSNPN, CDR2 SVGIG (reference sequence). Trimming removed 7 bases from V and 0 bases from J; junction bases left unmatched: 2. The length of the CDR3 is 13 residues. CDR3 sequence reads: CASGQGSTDTQYF. CDR3 DNA sequence: TGTGCCTCAGGACAGGGGAGCACAGATACGCAGTATTTT.

The genes are TRBV5-6 and TRBJ2-7, with D perhaps matching TRBD1 (5 bases). The CDR3 has 13 residues. Germline CDR1 SGHDT, CDR2 YYEEEE. The ends were cut back, 1 base at V and 2 bases at J, with 7 bases in the middle. This CDR3 reads CASSLTGPYEQYF. DNA of the CDR3: TGTGCCAGCAGCTTGACAGGACCCTACGAGCAGTACTTC.